A single sample gave rise to the 25 T cell receptor beta chains below, sequenced in a study of blood T cell repertoires in COVID-19. This table comes from immunoSEQ multiplex PCR, and its TCRdb copy is limited to in-frame clones, with some not included. The sample has approximately 160,000 clones, 90% seen once; the top ten hold 0.53%. Source material: peripheral blood. These receptors all stem from a man aged 50 to 59 with acute or convalescent COVID-19.

The V call is TRBV6-2 or TRBV6-3, the J call TRBJ2-1, with 7 bases fitting TRBD2. Per germline, CDR1 MNHEY and CDR2 SVGEGT. With V trimmed by 4 bases and J by 9 bases, 12 bases remained unmatched. The CDR3 has 15 residues. The CDR3 is CASSLLARSRGEQFF. The CDR3, as DNA: TGTGCCAGCAGTTTACTAGCGAGGTCCCGGGGTGAGCAGTTCTTC.

The chain carries TRBV11-2 and TRBJ2-3, with 9 bases matching TRBD1. This CDR3 is built from 16 residues. In germline, CDR1 is SGHAT, CDR2 FQNNGV. V lost 5 bases to trimming and J lost 7 bases; unmatched junction nucleotides: 13. CDR3 in DNA: TGTGCCAGCAGCGCCTATAGGGGGACAGGGACAAATACGCAGTATTTT. Its protein is CASSAYRGTGTNTQYF.

This clone has a single count. V usage is TRBV18 and J usage is TRBJ1-2; possible D gene TRBD1, 6 bases. Germline V CDR1 and CDR2: KGHSH, LQKENI. The CDR3 has 16 amino acids. Trimming cost V 3 bases and J 0 bases, with 14 bases left between them. The CDR3 DNA follows: TGTGCCAGCTCACCCCCCCCACAGGGTGCTAACTATGGCTACACCTTC. As protein: CASSPPPQGANYGYTF.

The chain recombines TRBV10-3 with TRBJ2-6; no clear D. The length of the CDR3 is 17 residues. Germline V lookup: CDR1 ENHRY, CDR2 SYGVKD. The ends were cut back, 8 bases at V and 0 bases at J, with 17 bases in the middle. DNA of the CDR3: TGTGCCATCGGCCCGACACTTATCAACTCTGGGGCCAACGTCCTGACTTTC. Its protein is CAIGPTLINSGANVLTF.

This sequence joins TRBV10-3 and TRBJ1-2; D is ambiguous. The CDR3 consists of 12 residues. Germline V CDR1 and CDR2: ENHRY, SYGVKD. V gave up 2 bases and J gave up 9 bases, with 10 bases separating them. CDR3 sequence reads: CAISEERARYTF. CDR3 nucleotide sequence: TGTGCCATCAGTGAGGAGAGGGCGCGCTACACCTTC.

V usage is TRBV9 and J usage is TRBJ1-1; D not resolved. Per the germline V gene, CDR1 is SGDLS and CDR2 is YYNGEE. The V end was cut by 2 bases, the J end by 5 bases, with 10 bases between. This CDR3 has 13 residues. The CDR3 protein is CASSVTAGTEAFF. DNA for the CDR3: TGTGCCAGCAGCGTCACAGCGGGTACTGAAGCTTTCTTT.

The V gene is TRBV7-9, the J gene TRBJ2-3; 9 nucleotides match TRBD1. CDR3 size: 15 residues. J lost 3 bases, V lost 5 bases, and 6 bases had no gene match. Germline CDR1 SEHNR, CDR2 FQNEAQ (reference sequence). CDR3 in amino acids: CASSTPGQGTDTQYF. In DNA, the CDR3 is TGTGCCAGCAGCACACCGGGACAGGGAACAGATACGCAGTATTTT.

This rearrangement joins TRBV2 to TRBJ2-1, with a possible D match to TRBD2 (6 bases). The CDR3 contains 11 residues. With 10 bases removed from V and 9 bases from J, the gap between germline ends came to 13 bases. Germline CDR1 reads SNHLY; CDR2 reads FYNNEI. This CDR3 reads CANRGWSEQFF. In nucleotides, the CDR3 is TGTGCCAACCGGGGGTGGAGTGAGCAGTTCTTC.

The J gene is TRBJ1-6, the V gene TRBV6-5; tentatively, D is TRBD1 (5 bases). The CDR3 has 13 amino acids. Trimming left V 4 bases short and J 12 bases short, with 13 bases between. Germline CDR1 MNHEY, CDR2 SVGAGI. The CDR3 region has the DNA TGTGCCAGCAGTTCTAGACAGACAGTACCCCTCCACTTT. It yields the protein CASSSRQTVPLHF.

The chain uses TRBV28 and TRBJ1-1, with D maybe TRBD1 (6 bases). The CDR3 loop spans 14 amino acids. From germline, CDR1 is MDHEN and CDR2 SYDVKM. V was shortened by 2 bases and J by 6 bases, with 13 bases between the two germline ends. The CDR3 loop reads CASSLPGEMAEAFF. The CDR3 bases are TGTGCCAGCAGTTTACCAGGGGAGATGGCTGAAGCTTTCTTT.

This chain uses TRBV28 with TRBJ2-3, with D possibly matching TRBD2 (7 bases). CDR1 is MDHEN and CDR2 is SYDVKM in the germline V gene. The length of the CDR3 is 15 residues. Deletions cut 6 bases from V and 10 bases from J, with 23 bases between. The CDR3 DNA sequence: TGTGCCAGCAGCCCTGGGGCGGGGGCCGTACCTTCGCAGTATTTT. It codes for CASSPGAGAVPSQYF.

The chain uses TRBV2 and TRBJ1-1; 8 bases agree with TRBD1. The CDR3 length is 14 residues. Germline V gene lookup returns CDR1 SNHLY and CDR2 FYNNEI. J lost 6 bases, V lost 7 bases, and 10 bases had no gene match. CDR3 residues: CASTFLTGEAEAFF. CDR3 DNA: TGTGCCAGCACCTTCCTGACAGGGGAGGCTGAAGCTTTCTTT. The variable domain in full, completed from reference TRBV2 and TRBJ1-1, reads EPEVTQTPSHQVTQMGQEVILRCVPISNHLYFYWYRQILGQKVEFLVSFYNNEISEKSEIFDDQFSVERPDGSNFTLKIRSTKLEDSAMYFCASTFLTGEAEAFFGQGTRLTVV.

The chain recombines TRBV4-3 with TRBJ2-3, with D possibly being TRBD1 (6 bases). Germline CDR1 LGHNA, CDR2 YSLEER. Trimming took 0 bases from V and 3 from J, leaving 19 bases between them. The length of the CDR3 is 18 residues. The CDR3 is CASSQDVQGLRGTDTQYF. The DNA for the CDR3 is TGCGCCAGCAGCCAAGATGTGCAGGGATTAAGGGGGACAGATACGCAGTATTTT.

This chain connects TRBV5-5 to TRBJ1-6; 7 bases line up with TRBD1. Germline trimming cut 3 bases from V and 4 bases from J; bases unmatched to any gene: 1. In germline, CDR1 is SGHKS, CDR2 YYEKEE (reference sequence). The CDR3 loop spans 14 amino acids. The CDR3 here is CASSWTGYNSPLHF. The CDR3 DNA is TGTGCCAGCAGCTGGACAGGATATAATTCACCCCTCCACTTT.

The chain couples TRBV7-9 to TRBJ2-3; D unresolved. The germline gives CDR1 SEHNR, CDR2 FQNEAQ (reference sequence). CDR3 size: 12 residues. The V end was cut by 8 bases, the J end by 6 bases, with 12 bases between. The CDR3 protein is CASAAGLDTQYF. The CDR3 region has the DNA TGTGCCAGCGCGGCCGGGTTGGATACGCAGTATTTT.

The chain links TRBV27 to TRBJ1-2; D ambiguous. Germline-derived CDR1 and CDR2 are MNHEY and SMNVEV (reference sequence). The CDR3 length is 10 residues. The V gene lost 6 bases and the J gene lost 8 bases, with 7 bases spanning the gap. CDR3 region: CASRVAGYTF. The CDR3 DNA reads TGTGCCAGCAGGGTCGCGGGCTACACCTTC.

The chain recombines TRBV5-1 with TRBJ2-5, with D possibly TRBD2 on 5 matching bases. The CDR3 is 15 residues long. Trimming pared 0 bases from V and 4 bases from J, leaving 13 bases between. Germline V gene data show CDR1 as SGHRS and CDR2 as YFSETQ. The CDR3, as DNA: TGCGCCAGCAGCTTGGCCGGGGTAGTGGGAGAGACCCAGTACTTC. The encoded protein is CASSLAGVVGETQYF.

The chain combines TRBV7-8 with TRBJ1-2, with 9 bases identical to TRBD1. Germline V CDR1 and CDR2: SGHVS, FQNEAQ. This CDR3 comprises 13 residues. The J segment lost 6 bases and the V segment lost 5 bases, leaving 4 bases of the junction unmatched. CDR3 sequence: CASSLGQGNGYTF. The CDR3 coding sequence is TGTGCCAGCAGCCTCGGACAGGGGAATGGCTACACCTTC. The full variable domain, in which reference TRBV7-8 and TRBJ1-2 provide the parts outside the CDR3, is GAGVSQSPRYKVAKRGQDVALRCDPISGHVSLFWYQQALGQGPEFLTYFQNEAQLDKSGLPSDRFFAERPEGSVSTLKIQRTQQEDSAVYLCASSLGQGNGYTFGSGTRLTVV.

The chain joins TRBV6-2 or TRBV6-3 to TRBJ2-3; TRBD1 matches 9 bases. There are 15 residues in the CDR3. Trimming took 5 bases from V and 3 from J; bases not matched to a gene: 6. Looked up from germline, CDR1 is MNHEY and CDR2 is SVGEGT. The CDR3 loop reads CASSTPGQGTDTQYF. As DNA, the CDR3 is TGTGCCAGCAGTACACCGGGACAGGGAACAGATACGCAGTATTTT.

V usage is TRBV10-3 and J usage is TRBJ1-3; no reliable D call. V was clipped by 5 bases and J by 0 bases, with 5 bases between them. The CDR3 is 13 residues long. The germline V gene encodes CDR1 ENHRY and CDR2 SYGVKD. The CDR3 DNA reads as TGTGCCATCAGTCCAGGCTCTGGAAACACCATATATTTT. It codes for CAISPGSGNTIYF.

This clone has a single count. The gene calls are TRBV11-2 and TRBJ1-5; D is unresolved. CDR1 and CDR2 from the germline V gene are SGHAT and FQNNGV. This CDR3 spans 17 amino acids. V was cut by 5 bases and J by 0 bases, with 17 bases left in between. CDR3 coding DNA: TGTGCCAGCAGCCCCGGCGGAGGGTCCTATAGCAATCAGCCCCAGCATTTT. Its protein product is CASSPGGGSYSNQPQHF.

V usage is TRBV11-2 and J usage is TRBJ2-2, with 7 nucleotides matching TRBD2. The CDR3 runs 15 residues. V shed 5 bases and J 4 bases; nucleotides not matched to a gene: 7. Germline V CDR1 and CDR2: SGHAT, FQNNGV. The CDR3 is CASSLAGTTTGELFF. The CDR3 DNA reads as TGTGCCAGCAGCCTGGCCGGGACTACCACCGGGGAGCTGTTTTTT.

This sequence joins TRBV7-8 and TRBJ1-1; D call uncertain. CDR1 and CDR2 from the germline V gene are SGHVS and FQNEAQ. CDR3 length equals 13 residues. V shed 0 bases and J shed 6 bases, with 8 bases lying between them. The CDR3 sequence is CASSLAGGSEAFF. The CDR3 DNA reads TGTGCCAGCAGCTTAGCGGGAGGGTCTGAAGCTTTCTTT. The whole variable domain, filled in from reference TRBV7-8 and TRBJ1-1, reads GAGVSQSPRYKVAKRGQDVALRCDPISGHVSLFWYQQALGQGPEFLTYFQNEAQLDKSGLPSDRFFAERPEGSVSTLKIQRTQQEDSAVYLCASSLAGGSEAFFGQGTRLTVV.

This clone was seen only once. V is TRBV3-1 (or the pseudogene TRBV3-2) and J is TRBJ1-2; 9 nucleotides align to TRBD1. Germline CDR1 reads LGHDT; CDR2 reads YNNKEL (reference sequence). The ends lost 1 base at V and 8 bases at J; junction bases unmatched: 5. The CDR3 is 14 amino acids. For the CDR3, the DNA is TGTGCCAGCAGCCAAGGGGGACAGGGAGAGGGCTACACCTTC. The encoded protein is CASSQGGQGEGYTF.

The rearrangement uses TRBV7-8 and TRBJ2-5; tentatively, D is TRBD2 (7 bases). Germline V gives CDR1 SGHVS, CDR2 FQNEAQ. The CDR3 is 16 residues long. V shed 5 bases and J shed 1 base, with 17 bases lying between them. The CDR3 reads CASSTRGAGSQETQYF. The CDR3 nucleotides are TGTGCCAGCAGCACCCGGGGGGCTGGGTCCCAAGAGACCCAGTACTTC.